Listed below are T cell receptor beta chains from one sample, sequenced in a study of control samples from healthy donors and cancer patients. Using immunoSEQ multiplex PCR, the repertoire was profiled, and TCRdb retains in-frame clones only, with some absent. The data hold approximately 120,000 clones, with approximately 92% observed a single time. The specimen sequenced was PBMCs. The source of these receptors is a man of 80 years or more with head and neck cancer. Each CDR3 is given with its conserved first and last residue.

CDR3 length	V gene	J gene	CDR3 protein
13	TRBV6-6	TRBJ2-1	CASAWSSYNEQFF
15	TRBV12-5	TRBJ2-7	CASGLDRGVAYEQYF
14	TRBV6-2/TRBV6-3	TRBJ2-1	CASSYISGSNEQFF
14	TRBV7-2	TRBJ2-5	CASSFGRYQETQYF
14	TRBV7-8	TRBJ1-2	CASSRKPRVSGYTF
13	TRBV7-2	TRBJ1-3	CASRQTGGSTIYF
14	TRBV28	TRBJ1-2	CASRGAGTNYGYTF
13	TRBV4-1	TRBJ2-7	CASSQARGVEQYF
11	TRBV6-5	TRBJ2-3	CASSLFNTQYF
15	TRBV6-5	TRBJ2-5	CASSTGTGYRGTQYF
14	TRBV27	TRBJ2-5	CASRPGGSQETQYF
12	TRBV12-3/TRBV12-4	TRBJ2-7	CASSFQGTEQYF
15	TRBV10-3	TRBJ2-3	CAIRGPGGRTDTQYF
15	TRBV5-1	TRBJ2-5	CASSLMVQSGETQYF
14	TRBV5-4	TRBJ2-7	CASSPRDTHYEQYF
12	TRBV4-1	TRBJ1-2	CASSQGNYGYTF
16	TRBV6-1	TRBJ1-3	CASSETTGLSGNTIYF
13	TRBV19	TRBJ1-5	CASSTVSNQPQHF
15	TRBV4-2	TRBJ1-1	CASSRMPAGDTEAFF
14	TRBV2	TRBJ1-2	CASSPQGSGYGYTF
15	TRBV9	TRBJ1-4	CASSQRSGSNEKLFF
15	TRBV7-9	TRBJ2-1	CASSLVAGGLNEQFF
16	TRBV18	TRBJ2-5	CASSLDDRQREETQYF
15	TRBV5-1	TRBJ2-1	CASSLTSGGYNEQFF
13	TRBV10-1	TRBJ1-5	CASSEDRYQPQHF
14	TRBV2	TRBJ2-5	CASSYQGAGETQYF
20	TRBV4-1	TRBJ2-1	CASSPKVGGSSGSSYNEQFF
14	TRBV14	TRBJ1-6	CASSQVGVDSPLHF
14	TRBV2	TRBJ1-5	CASSTQNINQPQHF
13	TRBV5-1	TRBJ1-1	CASSLALGDRAFF
15	TRBV7-6	TRBJ2-3	CASSLSPGGTDTQYF
18	TRBV7-6	TRBJ1-2	CASSPGRQQHLRKPGYTF
13	TRBV20-1	TRBJ2-7	CSASGDSPYEQYF
12	TRBV5-1	TRBJ2-7	CASRPDSYEQYF
13	TRBV18	TRBJ2-5	CASSHREGETQYF
14	TRBV19	TRBJ1-1	CASRALAGIAEAFF
17	TRBV21-1	TRBJ1-5	CASLKRQGHYSNQPQHF
13	TRBV29-1	TRBJ1-3	CSVPGASGNTIYF
16	TRBV20-1	TRBJ1-1	CSASSRAASTYTEAFF
15	TRBV19	TRBJ1-2	CASSMGQARAYGYTF
13	TRBV5-1	TRBJ1-2	CASSIGTGDGYTF
12	TRBV4-2	TRBJ1-4	CASGWAGEKLFF